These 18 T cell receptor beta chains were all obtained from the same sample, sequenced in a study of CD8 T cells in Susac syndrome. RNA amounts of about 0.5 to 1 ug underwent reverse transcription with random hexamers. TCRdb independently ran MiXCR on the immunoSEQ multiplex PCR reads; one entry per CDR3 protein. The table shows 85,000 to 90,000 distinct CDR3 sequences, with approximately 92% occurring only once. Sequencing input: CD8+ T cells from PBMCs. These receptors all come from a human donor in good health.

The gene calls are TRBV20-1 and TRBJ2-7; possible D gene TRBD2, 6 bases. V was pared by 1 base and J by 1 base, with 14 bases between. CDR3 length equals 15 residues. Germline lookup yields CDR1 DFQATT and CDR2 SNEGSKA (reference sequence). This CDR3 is CSARARDGTSYEQYF. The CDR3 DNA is TGCAGTGCTAGAGCACGTGACGGGACTTCCTACGAGCAGTACTTC.

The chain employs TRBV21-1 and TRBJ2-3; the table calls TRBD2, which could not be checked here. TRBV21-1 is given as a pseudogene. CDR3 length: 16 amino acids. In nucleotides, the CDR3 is TGTGCCAGCAGCAAAGAGGGCAGTGGAAGGACAGATACGCAGTATTTT. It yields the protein CASSKEGSGRTDTQYF.

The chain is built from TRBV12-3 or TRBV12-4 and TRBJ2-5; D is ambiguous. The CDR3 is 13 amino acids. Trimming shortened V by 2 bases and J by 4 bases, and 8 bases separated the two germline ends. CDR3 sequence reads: CASSLNRVETQYF. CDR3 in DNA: TGTGCCAGCAGTTTAAATAGGGTAGAGACCCAGTACTTC.

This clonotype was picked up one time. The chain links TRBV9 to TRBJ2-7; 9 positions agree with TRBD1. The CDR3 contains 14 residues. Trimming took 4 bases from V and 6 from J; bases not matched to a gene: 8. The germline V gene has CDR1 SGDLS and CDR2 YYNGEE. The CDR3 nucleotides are TGTGCCAGCAGCTTAGGACAGGGGACCGTCGAGCAGTACTTC. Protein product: CASSLGQGTVEQYF.

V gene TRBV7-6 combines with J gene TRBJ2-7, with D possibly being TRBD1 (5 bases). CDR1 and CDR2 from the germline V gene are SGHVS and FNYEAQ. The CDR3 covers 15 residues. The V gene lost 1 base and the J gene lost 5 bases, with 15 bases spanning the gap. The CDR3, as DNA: TGTGCCAGCAGCTTAGATGGTGATGGGGCTGACGAGCAGTACTTC. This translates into CASSLDGDGADEQYF.

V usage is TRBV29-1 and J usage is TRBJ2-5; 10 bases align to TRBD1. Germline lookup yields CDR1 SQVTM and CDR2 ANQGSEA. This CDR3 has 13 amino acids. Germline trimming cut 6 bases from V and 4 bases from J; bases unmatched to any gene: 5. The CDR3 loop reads CSVQGQGIETQYF. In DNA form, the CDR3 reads TGCAGCGTCCAGGGACAGGGGATAGAGACCCAGTACTTC.

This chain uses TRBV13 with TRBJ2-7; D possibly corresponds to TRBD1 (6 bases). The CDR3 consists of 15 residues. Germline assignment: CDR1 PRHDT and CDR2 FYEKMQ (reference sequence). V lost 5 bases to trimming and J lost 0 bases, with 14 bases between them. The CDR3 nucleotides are TGTGCCAGCAGCGGGACCGGGACACGCTCCTACGAGCAGTACTTC. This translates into CASSGTGTRSYEQYF.

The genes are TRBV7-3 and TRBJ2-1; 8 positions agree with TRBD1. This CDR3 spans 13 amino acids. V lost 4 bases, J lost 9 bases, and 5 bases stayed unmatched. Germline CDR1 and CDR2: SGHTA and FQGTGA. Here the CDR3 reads CASSWGTGSEQFF. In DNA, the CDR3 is TGTGCCAGCAGCTGGGGGACAGGTTCTGAGCAGTTCTTC.

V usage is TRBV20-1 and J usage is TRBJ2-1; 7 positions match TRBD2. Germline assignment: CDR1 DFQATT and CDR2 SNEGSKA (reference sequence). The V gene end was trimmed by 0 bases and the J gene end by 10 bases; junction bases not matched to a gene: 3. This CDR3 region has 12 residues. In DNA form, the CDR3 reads TGCAGTGCTAGAGACGGGGGGATCGAGCAGTTCTTC. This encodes CSARDGGIEQFF.

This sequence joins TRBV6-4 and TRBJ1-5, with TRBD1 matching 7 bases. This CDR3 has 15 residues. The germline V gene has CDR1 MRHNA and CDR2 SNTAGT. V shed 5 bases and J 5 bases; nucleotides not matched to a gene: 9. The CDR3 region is CASSPNRGWDQPQHF. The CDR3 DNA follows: TGTGCCAGCAGTCCTAACAGGGGTTGGGATCAGCCCCAGCATTTT.

The CDR3: CASSPTGQINYGYTF. The CDR3, as DNA: TGTGCCAGCAGTCCCACGGGACAGATCAACTATGGCTACACCTTC. The chain couples TRBV6-5 to TRBJ1-2; 7 positions agree with TRBD1. The CDR3 is 15 residues long. V shed 5 bases, J shed 2 bases, and the junction held 8 bases outside the gene matches. Germline CDR1 MNHEY, CDR2 SVGAGI.

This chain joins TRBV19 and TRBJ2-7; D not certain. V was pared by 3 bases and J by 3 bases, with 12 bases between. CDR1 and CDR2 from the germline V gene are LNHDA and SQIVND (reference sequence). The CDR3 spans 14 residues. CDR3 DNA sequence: TGTGCCAGTAGTATGGGCAGGTCAATCTACGAGCAGTACTTC. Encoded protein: CASSMGRSIYEQYF.

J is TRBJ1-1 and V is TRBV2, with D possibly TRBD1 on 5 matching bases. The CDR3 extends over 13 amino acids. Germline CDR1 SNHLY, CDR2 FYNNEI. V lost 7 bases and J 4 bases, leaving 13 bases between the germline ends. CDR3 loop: CASKGRTTTEAFF. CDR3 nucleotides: TGTGCCAGCAAGGGGCGGACCACCACTGAAGCTTTCTTT. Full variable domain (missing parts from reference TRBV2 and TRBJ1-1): EPEVTQTPSHQVTQMGQEVILRCVPISNHLYFYWYRQILGQKVEFLVSFYNNEISEKSEIFDDQFSVERPDGSNFTLKIRSTKLEDSAMYFCASKGRTTTEAFFGQGTRLTVV.

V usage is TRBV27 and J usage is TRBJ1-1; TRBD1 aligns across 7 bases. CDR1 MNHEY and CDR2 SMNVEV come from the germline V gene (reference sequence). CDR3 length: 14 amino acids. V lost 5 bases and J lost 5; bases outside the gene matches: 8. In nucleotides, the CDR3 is TGTGCCAGCAGTCCTGGACAGGTCGAAACTGAAGCTTTCTTT. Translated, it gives CASSPGQVETEAFF.

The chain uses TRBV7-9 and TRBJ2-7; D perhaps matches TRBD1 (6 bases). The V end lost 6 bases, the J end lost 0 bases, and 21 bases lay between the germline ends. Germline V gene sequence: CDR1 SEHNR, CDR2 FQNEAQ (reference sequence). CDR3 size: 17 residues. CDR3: CASSGGQRASSSYEQYF. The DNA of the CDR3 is TGTGCCAGCAGTGGAGGACAGAGGGCTTCCTCCTCCTACGAGCAGTACTTC.

The CDR3 DNA reads TGTGCCAGCAGCTTTCGGGGGGGCGCGGACACTGAAGCTTTCTTT. It specifies CASSFRGGADTEAFF. The chain couples TRBV7-3 to TRBJ1-1; a weak D match, TRBD1 (6 bases). The V end lost 3 bases, the J end lost 3 bases, and 14 bases lay between the germline ends. The CDR3 consists of 15 residues. CDR1 and CDR2 from the germline V gene are SGHTA and FQGTGA.

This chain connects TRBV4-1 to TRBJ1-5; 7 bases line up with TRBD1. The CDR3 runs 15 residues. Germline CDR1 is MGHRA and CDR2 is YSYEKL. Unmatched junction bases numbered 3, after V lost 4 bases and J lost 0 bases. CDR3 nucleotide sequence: TGCGCCAGCAGCCCGGGACAGTATAGCAATCAGCCCCAGCATTTT. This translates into CASSPGQYSNQPQHF.

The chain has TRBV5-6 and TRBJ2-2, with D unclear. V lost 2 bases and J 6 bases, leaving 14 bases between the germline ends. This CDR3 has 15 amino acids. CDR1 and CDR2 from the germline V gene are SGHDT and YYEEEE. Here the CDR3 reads CASSFGFRGAGELFF. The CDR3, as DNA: TGTGCCAGCAGCTTTGGATTTAGAGGCGCCGGGGAGCTGTTTTTT.